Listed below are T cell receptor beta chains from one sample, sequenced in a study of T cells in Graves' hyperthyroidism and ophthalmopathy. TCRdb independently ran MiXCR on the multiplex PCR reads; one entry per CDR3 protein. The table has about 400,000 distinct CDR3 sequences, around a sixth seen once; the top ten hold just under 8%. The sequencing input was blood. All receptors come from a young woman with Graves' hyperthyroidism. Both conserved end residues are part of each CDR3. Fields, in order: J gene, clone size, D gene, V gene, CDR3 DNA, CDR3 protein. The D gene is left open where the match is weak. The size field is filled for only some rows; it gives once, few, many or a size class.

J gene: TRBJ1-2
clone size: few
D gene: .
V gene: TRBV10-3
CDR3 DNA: TGTGCCATCAGTGACCCCGGCCGGAGCAGGGCCTATGGCTACACCTTC
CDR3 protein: CAISDPGRSRAYGYTF

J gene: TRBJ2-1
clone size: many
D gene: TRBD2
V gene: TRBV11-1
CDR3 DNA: TGTGCCAGCAGCTCGGGGGGGGCCTCCTACAATGAGCAGTTCTTC
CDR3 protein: CASSSGGASYNEQFF

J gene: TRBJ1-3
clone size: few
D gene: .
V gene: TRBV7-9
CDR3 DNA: TGTGCCAGCAGCTCTTGGGGCCTCTCTGGAAACACCATATATTTT
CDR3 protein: CASSSWGLSGNTIYF

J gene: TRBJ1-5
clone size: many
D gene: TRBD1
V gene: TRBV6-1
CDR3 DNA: TGTGCCAGCAGTCTCCCGGGACAGCTTAGCAATCAGCCCCAGCATTTT
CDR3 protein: CASSLPGQLSNQPQHF

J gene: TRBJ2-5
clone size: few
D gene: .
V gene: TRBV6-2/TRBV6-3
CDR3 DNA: TGTGCCAGCAGTTACGGAAGCTTAGAGGAGACCCAGTACTTC
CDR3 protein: CASSYGSLEETQYF

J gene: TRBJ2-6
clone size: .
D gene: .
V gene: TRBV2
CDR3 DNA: TGTGCCAGCAGAGGAACGGGACTTCCCTTGGGCTGGGCCAACGTCCTGACTTTC
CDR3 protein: CASRGTGLPLGWANVLTF

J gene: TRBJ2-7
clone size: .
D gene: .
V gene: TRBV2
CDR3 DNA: TGTGCCAGCACAGGGGAGGCCTACGAGCAGTACTTC
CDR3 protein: CASTGEAYEQYF

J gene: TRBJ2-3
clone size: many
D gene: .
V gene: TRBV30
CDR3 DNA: TGTGCCTGGAGTGTGGAGTTTGCAGATACGCAGTATTTT
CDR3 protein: CAWSVEFADTQYF

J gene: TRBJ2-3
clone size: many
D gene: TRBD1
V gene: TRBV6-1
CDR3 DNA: TGTGCCAGCAGTTGGACAGGCTTAGATACGCAGTATTTT
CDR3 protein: CASSWTGLDTQYF

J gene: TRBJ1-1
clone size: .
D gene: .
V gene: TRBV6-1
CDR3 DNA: TGTGCCAGCAGTGGGGCGCGCCTTCCGAACACTGAAGCTTTCTTT
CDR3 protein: CASSGARLPNTEAFF

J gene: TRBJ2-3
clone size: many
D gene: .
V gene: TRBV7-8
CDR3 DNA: TGTGCCAGCAGCTTTCCCCAAACCCTCGATACGCAGTATTTT
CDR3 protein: CASSFPQTLDTQYF

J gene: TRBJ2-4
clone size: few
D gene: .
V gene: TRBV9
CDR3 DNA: TGTGCCAGCAGCGTAGAGGGCAGGCAGGGGAACATTCAGTACTTC
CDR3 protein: CASSVEGRQGNIQYF

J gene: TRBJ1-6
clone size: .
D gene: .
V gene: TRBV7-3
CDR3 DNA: TGTGCCAGCAGCTTAGATCAGGGCTCACCCCTCCACTTT
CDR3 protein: CASSLDQGSPLHF

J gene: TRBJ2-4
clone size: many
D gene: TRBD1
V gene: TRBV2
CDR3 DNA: TGTGCCAGCAGAGCGACAGGGGACAATACTCTAGCCAAAAACATTCAGTACTTC
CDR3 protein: CASRATGDNTLAKNIQYF

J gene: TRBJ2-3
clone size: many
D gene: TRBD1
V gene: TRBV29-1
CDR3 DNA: TGCAGCGTTGTAGTGGACAGGGGGACAGATACGCAGTATTTT
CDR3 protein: CSVVVDRGTDTQYF

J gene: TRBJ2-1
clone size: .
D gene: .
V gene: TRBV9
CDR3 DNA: TGTGCCAGCAGCGCATCCAGGGGGGGGGCCTACAATGAGCAGTTCTTC
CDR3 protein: CASSASRGGAYNEQFF

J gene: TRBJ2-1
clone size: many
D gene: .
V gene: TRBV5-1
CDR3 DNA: TGCGCCAGCAGCTTGGAGTATTCCGCCTACAATGAGCAGTTCTTC
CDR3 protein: CASSLEYSAYNEQFF

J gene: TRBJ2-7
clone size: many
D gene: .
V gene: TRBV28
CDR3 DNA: TGTGCCAGCAGGAGACAAGACACGCTTCTCTACGAGCAGTACTTC
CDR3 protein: CASRRQDTLLYEQYF

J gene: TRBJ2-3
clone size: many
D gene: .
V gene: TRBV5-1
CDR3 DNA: TGCGCCAGCAGCTTCCCCCAGGGTTATACGCAGTATTTT
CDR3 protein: CASSFPQGYTQYF

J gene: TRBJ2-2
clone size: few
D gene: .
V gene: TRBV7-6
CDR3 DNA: TGTGCCAGCAGCTCCGTGACTACCCCCGGGGAGCTGTTTTTT
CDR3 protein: CASSSVTTPGELFF

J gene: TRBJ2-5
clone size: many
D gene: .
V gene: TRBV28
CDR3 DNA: TGTGCCAGCAGTACGACAGTTCAGGGAGAGACCCAGTACTTC
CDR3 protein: CASSTTVQGETQYF

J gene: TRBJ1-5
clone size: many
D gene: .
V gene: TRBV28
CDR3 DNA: TGTGCCAGCAGTTTATTCGGGTCGCAGGGTCAGGTTGGCAATCAGCCCCAGCATTTT
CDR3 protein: CASSLFGSQGQVGNQPQHF

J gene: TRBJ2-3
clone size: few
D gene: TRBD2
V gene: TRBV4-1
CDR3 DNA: TGCGCCAGCAGCCAAGAATCAGTAGCGGGGGGGCCCACAGATACGCAGTATTTT
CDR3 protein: CASSQESVAGGPTDTQYF

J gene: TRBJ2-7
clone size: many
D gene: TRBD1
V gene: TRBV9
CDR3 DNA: TGTGCCAGCAGTGAAACCGGGGACAGGGGGCTAGAGCAGTACTTC
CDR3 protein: CASSETGDRGLEQYF

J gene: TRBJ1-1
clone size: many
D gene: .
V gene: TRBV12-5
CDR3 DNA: TGTGCTAGTGGTTTACGCAGGGGTGGGGTCACTGAAGCTTTCTTT
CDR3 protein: CASGLRRGGVTEAFF

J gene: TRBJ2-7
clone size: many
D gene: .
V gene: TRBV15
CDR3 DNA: TGTGCCACCAGCAGAGATAGGGGTGCGTACGAGCAGTACTTC
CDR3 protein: CATSRDRGAYEQYF

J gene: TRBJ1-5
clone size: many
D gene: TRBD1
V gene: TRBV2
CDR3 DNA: TGTGCCAGCAGTAAGGGACAGGATAGCAATCAGCCCCAGCATTTT
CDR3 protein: CASSKGQDSNQPQHF

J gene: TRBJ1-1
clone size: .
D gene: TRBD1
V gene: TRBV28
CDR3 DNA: TGTGCCAGCAAGAGGGACAGGGGGCGTACTGAAGCTTTCTTT
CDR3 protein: CASKRDRGRTEAFF

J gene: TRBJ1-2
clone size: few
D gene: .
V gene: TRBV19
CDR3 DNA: TGTGCCAGTAGTATAGCCACAAAACTCCAGGTTCGCTATGGCTACACCTTC
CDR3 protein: CASSIATKLQVRYGYTF

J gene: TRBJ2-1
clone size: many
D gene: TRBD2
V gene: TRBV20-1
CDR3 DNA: TGCAGTGCTACCCTTGGACTAGCGGGGGAGGTTGAGCAGTTCTTC
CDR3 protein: CSATLGLAGEVEQFF

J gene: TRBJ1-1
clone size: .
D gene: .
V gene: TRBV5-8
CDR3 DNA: TGTGCCAGCAGCTTGGGAGGAGGGGATCCTTTGAACACTGAAGCTTTCTTT
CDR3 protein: CASSLGGGDPLNTEAFF

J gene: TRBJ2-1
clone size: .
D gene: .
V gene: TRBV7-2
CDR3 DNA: TGTGCCAGCTTAGCGCTAGCTTCCGATGAGCAGTTCTTC
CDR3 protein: CASLALASDEQFF

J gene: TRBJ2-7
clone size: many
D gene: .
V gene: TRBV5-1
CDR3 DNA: TGCGCCAGCAGCCCCGGTCCGCAATCCTACGAGCAGTACTTC
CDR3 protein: CASSPGPQSYEQYF

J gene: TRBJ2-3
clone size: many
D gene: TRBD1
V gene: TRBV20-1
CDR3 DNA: TGCAGTGCGAACGGGGCTCCTGGGACAGGGGAGGATACGCAGTATTTT
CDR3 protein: CSANGAPGTGEDTQYF

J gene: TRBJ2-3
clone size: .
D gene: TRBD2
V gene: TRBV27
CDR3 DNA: TGTGCCAGCATTCCCTTGGGGGGGGGGAGCACAGATACGCAGTATTTT
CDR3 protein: CASIPLGGGSTDTQYF

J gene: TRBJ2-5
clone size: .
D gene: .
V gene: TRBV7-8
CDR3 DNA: TGTGCCAGCAGCTTAGGGGCCGGGATTGACCCTGAGACCCAGTACTTC
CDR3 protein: CASSLGAGIDPETQYF

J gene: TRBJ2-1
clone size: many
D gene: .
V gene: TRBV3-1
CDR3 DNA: TGTGCCAGCAGCCAGTCCCGACCCCGTCCCAATGAGCAGTTCTTC
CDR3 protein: CASSQSRPRPNEQFF

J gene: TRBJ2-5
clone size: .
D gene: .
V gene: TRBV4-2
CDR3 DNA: TGTGCCAGCAGCTCATTTGTTGAAGAAGAGACCCAGTACTTC
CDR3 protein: CASSSFVEEETQYF

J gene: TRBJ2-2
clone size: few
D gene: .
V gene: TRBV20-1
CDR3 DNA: TGCAGTGCCCCTAGGGGGGTTACCGGGGAGCTGTTTTTT
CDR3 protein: CSAPRGVTGELFF

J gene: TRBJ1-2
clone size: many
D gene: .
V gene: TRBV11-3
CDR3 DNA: TGTGCCAGCAGCTTAGGCGACACTCTCTATGGCTACACCTTC
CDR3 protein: CASSLGDTLYGYTF

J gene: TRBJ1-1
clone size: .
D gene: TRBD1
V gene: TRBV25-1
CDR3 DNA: TGTGCCAGCAGTGATTTTACGGGACAGGGATTGCCTGAAGCTTTCTTT
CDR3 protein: CASSDFTGQGLPEAFF

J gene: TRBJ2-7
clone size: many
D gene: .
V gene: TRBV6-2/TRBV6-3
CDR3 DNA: TGTGCCAGCAGTTACCCCCCCGGCTTCGTAGGGAGGGAGCAGTACTTC
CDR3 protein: CASSYPPGFVGREQYF

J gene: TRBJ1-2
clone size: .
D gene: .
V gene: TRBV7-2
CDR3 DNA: TGTGCCAGCACCGGGACCACAGGTTACCAAAATGGCTACACCTTC
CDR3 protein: CASTGTTGYQNGYTF

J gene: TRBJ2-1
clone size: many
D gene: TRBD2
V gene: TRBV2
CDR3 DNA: TGTGCCAGCACCCTGGGGACTAGAAGGTTCTTC
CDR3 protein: CASTLGTRRFF

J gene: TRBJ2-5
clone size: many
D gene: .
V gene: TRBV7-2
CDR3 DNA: TGTGCCATCTTCACAGGGAAAGAGACCCAGTACTTC
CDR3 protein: CAIFTGKETQYF

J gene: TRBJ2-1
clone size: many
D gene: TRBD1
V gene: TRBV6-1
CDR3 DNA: TGTGCCAGCAGAACGAGACAGGGGGCAGGAAATGAGCAGTTCTTC
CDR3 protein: CASRTRQGAGNEQFF

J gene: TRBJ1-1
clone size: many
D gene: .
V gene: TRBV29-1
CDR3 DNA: TGCAGCGTTATGAACACTGAAGCTTTCTTT
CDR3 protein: CSVMNTEAFF

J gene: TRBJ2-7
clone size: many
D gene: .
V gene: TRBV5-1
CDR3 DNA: TGCGCCAGCAGCTTGGACGATCCCTACGAGCAGTACTTC
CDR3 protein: CASSLDDPYEQYF

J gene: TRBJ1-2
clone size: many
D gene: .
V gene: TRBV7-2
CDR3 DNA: TGTGCCAGCAGCCATACCCGGGCGGACTATGGCTACACCTTC
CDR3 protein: CASSHTRADYGYTF

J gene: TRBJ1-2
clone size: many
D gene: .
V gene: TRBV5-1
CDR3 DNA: TGCGCCAGCAGCTTACAGGACGCCTATGGCTACACCTTC
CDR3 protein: CASSLQDAYGYTF

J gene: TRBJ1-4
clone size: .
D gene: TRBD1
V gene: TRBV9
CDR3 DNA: TGTGCCAGCAGCGTATCGACAGGGTTGAGGGAAAAACTGTTTTTT
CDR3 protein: CASSVSTGLREKLFF

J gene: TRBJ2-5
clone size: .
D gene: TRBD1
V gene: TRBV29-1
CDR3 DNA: TGCAGCGTTGGAGGGACAGGGGAAGAGACCCAGTACTTC
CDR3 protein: CSVGGTGEETQYF

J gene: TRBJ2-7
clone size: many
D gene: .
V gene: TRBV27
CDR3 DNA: TGTGCCAGCAGTTTAAAGTCCCTGGCCGGACCCTACGAGCAGTACTTC
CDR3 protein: CASSLKSLAGPYEQYF

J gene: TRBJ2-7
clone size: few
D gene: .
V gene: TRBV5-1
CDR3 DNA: TGCGCCAGCGGATTACGGGGGGCCGACGAGCAGTACTTC
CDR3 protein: CASGLRGADEQYF

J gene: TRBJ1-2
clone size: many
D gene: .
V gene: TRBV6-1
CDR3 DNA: TGTGCCAGCGGGGCAGGGGAGTCCTATGGCTACACCTTC
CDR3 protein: CASGAGESYGYTF

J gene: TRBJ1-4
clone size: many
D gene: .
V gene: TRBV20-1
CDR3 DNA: TGCAGTGCTACACAACAGGGATACGAAAAACTGTTTTTT
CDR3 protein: CSATQQGYEKLFF

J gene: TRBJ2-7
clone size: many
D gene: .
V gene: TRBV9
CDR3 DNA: TGTGCCAGCAGTCCTAGGGAGGCACAAGGTTACGAGCAGTACTTC
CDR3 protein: CASSPREAQGYEQYF

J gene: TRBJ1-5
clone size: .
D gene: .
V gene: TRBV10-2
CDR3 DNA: TGCGCCAGCACCCAGGGTAACAATCAGCCCCAGCATTTT
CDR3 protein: CASTQGNNQPQHF

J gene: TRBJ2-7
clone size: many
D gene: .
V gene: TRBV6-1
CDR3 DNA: TGTGCCAGCAGCCCCACAGGAGGTTGGCGGGAGCAGTACTTC
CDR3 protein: CASSPTGGWREQYF

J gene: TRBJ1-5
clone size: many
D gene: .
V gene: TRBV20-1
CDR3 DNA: TGCAGTGCTAAAGCGGGGGTGTGGGCTAATCAGCCCCAGCATTTT
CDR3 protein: CSAKAGVWANQPQHF